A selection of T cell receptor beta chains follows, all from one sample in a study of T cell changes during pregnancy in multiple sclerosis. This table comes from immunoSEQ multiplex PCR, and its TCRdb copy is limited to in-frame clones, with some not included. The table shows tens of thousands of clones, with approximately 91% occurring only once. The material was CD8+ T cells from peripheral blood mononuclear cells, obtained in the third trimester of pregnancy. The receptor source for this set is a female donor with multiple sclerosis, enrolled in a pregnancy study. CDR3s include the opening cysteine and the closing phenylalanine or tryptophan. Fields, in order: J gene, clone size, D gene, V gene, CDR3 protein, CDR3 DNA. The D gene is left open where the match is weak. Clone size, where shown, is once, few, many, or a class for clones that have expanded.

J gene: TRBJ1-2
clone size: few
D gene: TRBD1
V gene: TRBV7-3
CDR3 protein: CASSQIRDSPTTF
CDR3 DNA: TGTGCCAGCAGCCAAATTAGGGACAGCCCCACCACCTTC

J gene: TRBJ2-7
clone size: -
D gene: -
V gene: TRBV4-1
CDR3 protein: CASSQDQFSGLTYEQYF
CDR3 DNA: TGCGCCAGCAGCCAAGATCAATTTAGCGGCTTGACCTACGAGCAGTACTTC

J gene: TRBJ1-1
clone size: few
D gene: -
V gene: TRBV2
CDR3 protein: CASRVAGLNTEAFF
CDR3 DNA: TGTGCCAGCAGAGTGGCCGGGTTGAACACTGAAGCTTTCTTT

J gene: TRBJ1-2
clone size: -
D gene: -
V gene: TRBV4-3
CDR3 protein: CASSQVQTPLYGYTF
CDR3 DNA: TGCGCCAGCAGCCAAGTACAAACACCCCTCTATGGCTACACCTTC

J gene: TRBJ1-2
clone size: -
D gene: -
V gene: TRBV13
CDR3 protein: CASSPRQGIVGYTF
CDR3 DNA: TGTGCCAGCAGCCCACGGCAGGGGATTGTAGGCTACACCTTC

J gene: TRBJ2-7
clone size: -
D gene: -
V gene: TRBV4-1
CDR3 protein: CASSQVAGPGDIYEQYF
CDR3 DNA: TGCGCCAGCAGCCAAGTGGCAGGACCTGGGGACATCTACGAGCAGTACTTC

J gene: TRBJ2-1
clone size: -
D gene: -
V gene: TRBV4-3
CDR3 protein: CASSQGIGQVANEQFF
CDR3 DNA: TGCGCCAGCAGCCAAGGAATTGGGCAGGTTGCGAATGAGCAGTTCTTC

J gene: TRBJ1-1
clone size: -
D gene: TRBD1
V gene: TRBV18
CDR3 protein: CASSPPGGRDTEAFF
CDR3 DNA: TGTGCCAGCTCACCCCCAGGGGGCAGGGACACTGAAGCTTTCTTT

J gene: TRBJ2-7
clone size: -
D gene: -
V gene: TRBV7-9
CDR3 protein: CASSLDPGSATTYEQYF
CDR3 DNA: TGTGCCAGCAGCTTAGATCCAGGATCAGCTACAACCTACGAGCAGTACTTC

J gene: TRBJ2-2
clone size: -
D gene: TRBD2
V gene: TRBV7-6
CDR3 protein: CASSLRLAGAPGELFF
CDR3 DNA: TGTGCCAGCAGCTTACGCCTAGCGGGAGCCCCCGGGGAGCTGTTTTTT

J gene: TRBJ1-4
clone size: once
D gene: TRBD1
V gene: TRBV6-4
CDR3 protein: CASTRPRVGQASTNEKLFF
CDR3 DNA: TGTGCCAGCACCAGACCCAGAGTGGGACAGGCTTCAACTAATGAAAAACTGTTTTTT

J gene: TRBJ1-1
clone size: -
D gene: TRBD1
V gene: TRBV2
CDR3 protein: CASHFTPQTTGPNTEAFF
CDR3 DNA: TGTGCCAGCCATTTTACCCCTCAGACGACAGGGCCGAACACTGAAGCTTTCTTT

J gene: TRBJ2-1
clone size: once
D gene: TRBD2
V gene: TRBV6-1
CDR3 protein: CASVGLAFNEQFF
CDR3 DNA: TGTGCCAGCGTCGGACTAGCTTTTAACGAGCAGTTCTTC

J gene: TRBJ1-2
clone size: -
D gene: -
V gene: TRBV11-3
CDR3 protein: CASSFPQTGSNYGYTF
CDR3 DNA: TGTGCCAGCAGCTTTCCCCAGACGGGGTCTAACTATGGCTACACCTTC

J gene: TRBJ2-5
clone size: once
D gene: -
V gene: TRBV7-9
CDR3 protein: CASSLSRGQETQYF
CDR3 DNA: TGTGCCAGCAGCTTAAGTAGGGGACAAGAGACCCAGTACTTC

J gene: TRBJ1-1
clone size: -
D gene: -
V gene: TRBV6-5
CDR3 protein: CASSSGLFLNTEAFF
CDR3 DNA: TGTGCCAGCAGTTCGGGACTTTTTCTGAACACTGAAGCTTTCTTT

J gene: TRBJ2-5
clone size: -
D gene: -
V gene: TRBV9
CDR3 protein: CASSVEGAQETQYF
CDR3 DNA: TGTGCCAGCAGCGTAGAAGGGGCCCAGGAGACCCAGTACTTC

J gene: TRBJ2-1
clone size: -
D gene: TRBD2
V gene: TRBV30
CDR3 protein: CAWSPLTSGSEVEQFF
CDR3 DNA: TGTGCCTGGAGCCCTCTTACTAGCGGGAGCGAGGTTGAGCAGTTCTTC

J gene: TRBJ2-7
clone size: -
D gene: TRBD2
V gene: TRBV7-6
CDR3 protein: CASSLAGLEDQQYF
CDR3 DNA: TGTGCCAGCAGCTTAGCGGGACTAGAGGATCAGCAGTACTTC

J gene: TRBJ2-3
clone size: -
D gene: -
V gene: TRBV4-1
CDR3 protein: CASSQDPGGTDTQYF
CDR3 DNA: TGCGCCAGCAGCCAAGATCCGGGAGGCACAGATACGCAGTATTTT

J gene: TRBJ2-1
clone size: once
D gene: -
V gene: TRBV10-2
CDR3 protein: CASSPQGEQFF
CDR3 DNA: TGCGCCAGCTCGCCACAGGGTGAGCAGTTCTTC

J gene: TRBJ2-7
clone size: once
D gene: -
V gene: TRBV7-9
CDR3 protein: CASSPTGSYEQYF
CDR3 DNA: TGTGCCAGCAGCCCGACAGGTTCCTACGAGCAGTACTTC

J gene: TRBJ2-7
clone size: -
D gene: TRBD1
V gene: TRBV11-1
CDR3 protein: CASSSRTGNEQYF
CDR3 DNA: TGTGCCAGCAGCTCCAGGACAGGGAACGAGCAGTACTTC

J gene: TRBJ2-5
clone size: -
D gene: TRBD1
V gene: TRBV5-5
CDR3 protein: CASSLKGQEETQYF
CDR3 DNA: TGTGCCAGCAGCTTGAAGGGACAGGAGGAGACCCAGTACTTC

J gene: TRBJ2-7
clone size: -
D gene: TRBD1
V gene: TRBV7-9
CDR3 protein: CASSLPAGTASYEQYF
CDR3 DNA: TGTGCCAGCAGCTTACCCGCCGGGACAGCAAGCTACGAGCAGTACTTC

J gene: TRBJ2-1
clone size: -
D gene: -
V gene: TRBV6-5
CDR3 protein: CASSYSSGEVEAEQFF
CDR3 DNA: TGTGCCAGCAGTTACTCGAGTGGGGAGGTCGAGGCGGAGCAGTTCTTC

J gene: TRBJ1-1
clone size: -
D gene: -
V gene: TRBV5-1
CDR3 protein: CASSSHRANTEAFF
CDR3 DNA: TGCGCCAGCAGCTCACACAGGGCGAACACTGAAGCTTTCTTT

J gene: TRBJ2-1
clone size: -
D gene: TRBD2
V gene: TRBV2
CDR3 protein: CASTDTSGSYNEQFF
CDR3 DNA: TGTGCCAGCACCGATACTAGCGGGAGTTACAATGAGCAGTTCTTC

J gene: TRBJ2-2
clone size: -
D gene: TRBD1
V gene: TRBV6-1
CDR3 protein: CASRGQGATGELFF
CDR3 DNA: TGTGCCAGCAGGGGACAGGGGGCCACCGGGGAGCTGTTTTTT

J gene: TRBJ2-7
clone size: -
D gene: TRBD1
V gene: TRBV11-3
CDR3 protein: CASSLAAGGAYEQYF
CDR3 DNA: TGTGCCAGCAGCTTAGCGGCAGGGGGAGCGTACGAGCAGTACTTC

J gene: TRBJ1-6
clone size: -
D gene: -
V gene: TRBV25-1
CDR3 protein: CASSGGANSPLHF
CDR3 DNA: TGTGCCAGCAGTGGGGGCGCGAATTCACCCCTCCACTTT

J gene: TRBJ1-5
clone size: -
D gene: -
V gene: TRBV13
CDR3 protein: CASSSGDQPQHF
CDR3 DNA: TGTGCCAGCAGCTCCGGAGATCAGCCCCAGCATTTT

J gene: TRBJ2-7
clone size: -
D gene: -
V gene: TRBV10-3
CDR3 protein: CAINLRDTTSYEQYF
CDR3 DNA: TGTGCCATCAACCTCCGGGACACCACCTCCTACGAGCAGTACTTC

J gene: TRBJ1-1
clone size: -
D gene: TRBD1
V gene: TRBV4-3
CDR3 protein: CASSQDRGTVNTEAFF
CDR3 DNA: TGCGCCAGCAGCCAAGATCGGGGGACAGTGAACACTGAAGCTTTCTTT

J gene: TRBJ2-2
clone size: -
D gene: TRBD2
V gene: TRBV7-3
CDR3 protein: CASSLVAGGLATGELFF
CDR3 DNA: TGTGCCAGCAGCTTAGTAGCGGGGGGTTTGGCCACCGGGGAGCTGTTTTTT

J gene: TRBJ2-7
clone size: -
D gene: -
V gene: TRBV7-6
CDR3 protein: CASSTGLSDEQYF
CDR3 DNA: TGTGCCAGCAGCACGGGACTCTCAGACGAGCAGTACTTC

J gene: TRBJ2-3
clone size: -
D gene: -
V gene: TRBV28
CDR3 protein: CASSFSNGAEDTDTQYF
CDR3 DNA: TGTGCCAGCAGTTTCTCTAATGGGGCAGAAGACACAGATACGCAGTATTTT

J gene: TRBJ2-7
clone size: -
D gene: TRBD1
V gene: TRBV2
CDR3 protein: CATQTGASYEQYF
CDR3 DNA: TGTGCCACTCAGACAGGGGCATCCTACGAGCAGTACTTC

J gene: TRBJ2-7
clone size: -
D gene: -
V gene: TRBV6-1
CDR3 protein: CASSDTARLMYEQYF
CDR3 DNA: TGTGCCAGCAGTGACACGGCAAGACTAATGTACGAGCAGTACTTC

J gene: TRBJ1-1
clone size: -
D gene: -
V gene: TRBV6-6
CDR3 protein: CASSFPMNTEAFF
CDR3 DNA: TGTGCCAGCAGTTTCCCAATGAACACTGAAGCTTTCTTT

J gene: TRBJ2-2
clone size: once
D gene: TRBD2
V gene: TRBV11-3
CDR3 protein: CASSLDGTSGGLVTGELFF
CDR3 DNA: TGTGCCAGCAGCTTAGATGGGACTAGCGGGGGGCTGGTTACGGGGGAGCTGTTTTTT

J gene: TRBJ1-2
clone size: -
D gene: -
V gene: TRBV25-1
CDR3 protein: CASRSGIYGYTF
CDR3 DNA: TGTGCCAGCAGGTCAGGGATTTATGGCTACACCTTC

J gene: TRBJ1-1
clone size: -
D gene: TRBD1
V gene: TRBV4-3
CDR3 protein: CASSPYTGDVTTEAFF
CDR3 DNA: TGCGCCAGCAGCCCCTACACAGGGGATGTGACCACTGAAGCTTTCTTT

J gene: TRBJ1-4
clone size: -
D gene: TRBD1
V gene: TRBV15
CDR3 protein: CATSRDVWQGDSTNEKLFF
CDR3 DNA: TGTGCCACCAGCAGAGATGTCTGGCAGGGGGACTCAACTAATGAAAAACTGTTTTTT

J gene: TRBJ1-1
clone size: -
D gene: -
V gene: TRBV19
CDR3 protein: CASRQGQLNTEAFF
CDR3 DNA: TGTGCCAGTAGGCAGGGTCAGCTGAACACTGAAGCTTTCTTT

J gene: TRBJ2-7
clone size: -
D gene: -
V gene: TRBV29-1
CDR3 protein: CSVELLDSYEQYF
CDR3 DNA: TGCAGCGTTGAACTATTGGACAGCTACGAGCAGTACTTC

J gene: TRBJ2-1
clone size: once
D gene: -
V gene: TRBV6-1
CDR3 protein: CALGSRTSYNEQFF
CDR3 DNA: TGTGCCCTCGGGAGCAGAACCTCCTACAATGAGCAGTTCTTC

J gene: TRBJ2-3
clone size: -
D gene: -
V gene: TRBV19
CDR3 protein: CASSIDNEAGRITDTQYF
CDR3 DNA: TGTGCCAGTAGTATAGATAATGAGGCGGGACGGATCACAGATACGCAGTATTTT

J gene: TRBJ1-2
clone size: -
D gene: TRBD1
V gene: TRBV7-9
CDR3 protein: CASSLGTGVSYGYTF
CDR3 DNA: TGTGCCAGCAGCTTAGGGACAGGGGTCTCCTATGGCTACACCTTC

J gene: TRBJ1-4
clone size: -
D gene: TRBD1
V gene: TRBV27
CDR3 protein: CASTSTGGAEKLFF
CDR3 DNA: TGTGCCAGCACCTCGACAGGGGGCGCCGAAAAACTGTTTTTT

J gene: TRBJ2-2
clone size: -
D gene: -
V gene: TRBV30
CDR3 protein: CAWRDLGVTGELFF
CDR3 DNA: TGTGCCTGGCGCGATCTAGGAGTCACCGGGGAGCTGTTTTTT

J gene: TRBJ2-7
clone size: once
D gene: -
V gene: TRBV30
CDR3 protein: CAWRDTSYEQYF
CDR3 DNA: TGTGCCTGGAGGGACACCTCCTACGAGCAGTACTTC

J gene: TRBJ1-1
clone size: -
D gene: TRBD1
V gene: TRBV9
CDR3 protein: CASSGQGLTEAFF
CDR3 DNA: TGTGCCAGCAGCGGACAGGGGTTAACTGAAGCTTTCTTT